What follows describes a single T cell receptor beta chain. This specimen belongs to a study of blood T cell repertoires in COVID-19. Study-wide context: PBMCs, B-cell-depleted T cells, or T cells were the source of the cDNA or gDNA that made up the material.

Here immunoSEQ multiplex PCR was the method, and the copy in TCRdb shows in-frame clones only, minus some. The repertoire holds some 48,000 clones, 80% to 85% seen once, with 13% to 15% in the top ten. CDR3 length: 15 residues. CDR1 and CDR2 from the germline V gene are SGHNT and YYREEE (reference sequence). V lost 5 bases to trimming and J lost 8 bases, with 20 bases between them. The rearrangement uses TRBV5-4 and TRBJ2-1; D is unclear. The source material was peripheral blood. This receptor was obtained from a human donor with acute or convalescent COVID-19. The donor label of this sample is uncertain. CDR3 protein: CASRRIPGTSDEQFF. The DNA for the CDR3 is TGTGCCAGCAGACGCATACCGGGTACGTCGGATGAGCAGTTCTTC.